This T cell receptor beta chain was profiled in a study of cytomegalovirus exposure and HLA in healthy donors. Whole-study results and caveats: Reportedly, diagnosis of cytomegalovirus status by the classifier showed high specificity and sensitivity.

Comments on this clone: Its specificity is unknown.

Germline V gene sequence: CDR1 SGHRS, CDR2 YFSETQ. Trimming left V 4 bases short and J 4 bases short, with 10 bases between. There are 13 residues in the CDR3. PCR was performed using 60 Vbeta and 13 Jbeta primers. Assay used: immunoSEQ multiplex PCR; TCRdb lists only in-frame clones, some missing. Of under 200,000 clones in the sample, 70% to 85% were seen once. The clonotype comes from a man aged 25-40 years in good health and CMV-seropositive. The rearrangement uses TRBV5-1 and TRBJ2-3, with a weak D call TRBD1 (5 bases). Material: PBMCs. CDR3 in amino acids: CASSTQGADTQYF. The CDR3, as DNA: TGCGCCAGCAGCACCCAGGGCGCAGATACGCAGTATTTT. The variable domain in full, with the rest retrieved from reference TRBV5-1 and TRBJ2-3, is KAGVTQTPRYLIKTRGQQVTLSCSPISGHRSVSWYQQTPGQGLQFLFEYFSETQRNKGNFPGRFSGRQFSNSRSEMNVSTLELGDSALYLCASSTQGADTQYFGPGTRLTVL.